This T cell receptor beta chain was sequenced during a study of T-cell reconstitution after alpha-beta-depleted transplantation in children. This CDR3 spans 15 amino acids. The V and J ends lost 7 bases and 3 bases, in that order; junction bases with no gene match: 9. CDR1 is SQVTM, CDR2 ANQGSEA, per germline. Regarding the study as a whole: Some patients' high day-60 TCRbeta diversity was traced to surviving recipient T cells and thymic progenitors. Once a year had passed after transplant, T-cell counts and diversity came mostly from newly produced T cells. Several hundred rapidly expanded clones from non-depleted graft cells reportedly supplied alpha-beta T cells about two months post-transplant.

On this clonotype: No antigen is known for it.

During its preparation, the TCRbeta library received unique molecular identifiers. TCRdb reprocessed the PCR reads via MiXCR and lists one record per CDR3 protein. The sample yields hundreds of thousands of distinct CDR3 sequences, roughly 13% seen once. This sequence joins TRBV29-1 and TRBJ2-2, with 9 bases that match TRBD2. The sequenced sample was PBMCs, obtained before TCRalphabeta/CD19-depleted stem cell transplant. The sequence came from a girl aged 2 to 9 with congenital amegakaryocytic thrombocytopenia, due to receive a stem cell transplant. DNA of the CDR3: TGCAGCGGGTTATTAGCGGGAGAGGACACCGGGGAGCTGTTTTTT. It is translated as CSGLLAGEDTGELFF.